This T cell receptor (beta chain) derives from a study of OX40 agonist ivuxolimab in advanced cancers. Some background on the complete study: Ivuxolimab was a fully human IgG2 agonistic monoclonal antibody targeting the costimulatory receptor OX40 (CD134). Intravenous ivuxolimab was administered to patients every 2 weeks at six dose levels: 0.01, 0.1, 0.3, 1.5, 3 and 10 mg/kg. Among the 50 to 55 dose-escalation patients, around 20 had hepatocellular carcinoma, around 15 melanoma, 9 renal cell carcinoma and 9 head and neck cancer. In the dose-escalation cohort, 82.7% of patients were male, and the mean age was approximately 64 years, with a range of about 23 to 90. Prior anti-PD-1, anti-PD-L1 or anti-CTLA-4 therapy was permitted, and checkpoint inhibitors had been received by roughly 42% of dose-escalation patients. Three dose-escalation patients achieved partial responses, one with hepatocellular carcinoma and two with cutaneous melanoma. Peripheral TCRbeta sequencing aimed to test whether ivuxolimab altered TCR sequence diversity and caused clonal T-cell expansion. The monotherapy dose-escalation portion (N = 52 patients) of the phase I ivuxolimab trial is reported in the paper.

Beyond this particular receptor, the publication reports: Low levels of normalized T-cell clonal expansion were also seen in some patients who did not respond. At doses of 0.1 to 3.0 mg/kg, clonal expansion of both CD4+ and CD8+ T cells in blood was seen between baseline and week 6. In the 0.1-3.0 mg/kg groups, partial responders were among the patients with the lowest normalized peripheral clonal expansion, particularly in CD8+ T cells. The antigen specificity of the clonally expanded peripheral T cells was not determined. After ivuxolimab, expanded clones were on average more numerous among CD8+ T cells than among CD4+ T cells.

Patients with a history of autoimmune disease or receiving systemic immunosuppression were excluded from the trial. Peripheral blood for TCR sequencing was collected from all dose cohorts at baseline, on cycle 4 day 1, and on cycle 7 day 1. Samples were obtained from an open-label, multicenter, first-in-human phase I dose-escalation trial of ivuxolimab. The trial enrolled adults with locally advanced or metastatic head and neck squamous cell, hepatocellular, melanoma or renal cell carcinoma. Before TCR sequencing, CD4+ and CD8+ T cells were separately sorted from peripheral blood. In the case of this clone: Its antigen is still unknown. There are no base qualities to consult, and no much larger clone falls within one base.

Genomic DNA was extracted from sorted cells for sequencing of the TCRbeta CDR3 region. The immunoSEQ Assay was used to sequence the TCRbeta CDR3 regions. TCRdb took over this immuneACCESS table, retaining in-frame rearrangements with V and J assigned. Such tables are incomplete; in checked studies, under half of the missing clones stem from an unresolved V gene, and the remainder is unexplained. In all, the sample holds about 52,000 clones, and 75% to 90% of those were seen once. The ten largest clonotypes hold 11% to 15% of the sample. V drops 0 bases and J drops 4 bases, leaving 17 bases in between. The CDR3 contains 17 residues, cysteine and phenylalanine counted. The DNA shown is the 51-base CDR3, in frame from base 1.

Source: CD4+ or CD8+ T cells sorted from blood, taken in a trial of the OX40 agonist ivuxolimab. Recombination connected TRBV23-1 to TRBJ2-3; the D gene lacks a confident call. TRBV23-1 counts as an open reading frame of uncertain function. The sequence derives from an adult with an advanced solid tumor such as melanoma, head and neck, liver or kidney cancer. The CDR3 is CASSQSDGQIRPDTQYF. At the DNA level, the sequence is TGCGCCAGCAGTCAATCGGATGGGCAAATTCGTCCAGATACGCAGTATTTT.